This T cell receptor beta chain emerged from a study of control samples from healthy donors and cancer patients. This clone is large by share. Some clones are missing from TCRdb's copy, which holds only in-frame ones; the method was immunoSEQ multiplex PCR. In the table there are around 6,100 clones, over 55% of which are singletons. The specimen sequenced was formalin-fixed, paraffin-embedded tissue. This TCR was sampled from a male donor with melanoma.

CDR3 sequence reads: CASSLAGPSEAFF. In DNA form, the CDR3 reads TGTGCCAGCAGCTTAGCGGGGCCCTCTGAAGCTTTCTTT. The chain joins TRBV7-9 to TRBJ1-1, with D tentatively TRBD1 (5 bases). This CDR3 is 13 amino acids long. V lost 0 bases and J lost 6, with 8 bases in between. CDR1 SEHNR and CDR2 FQNEAQ come from the germline V gene (reference sequence).